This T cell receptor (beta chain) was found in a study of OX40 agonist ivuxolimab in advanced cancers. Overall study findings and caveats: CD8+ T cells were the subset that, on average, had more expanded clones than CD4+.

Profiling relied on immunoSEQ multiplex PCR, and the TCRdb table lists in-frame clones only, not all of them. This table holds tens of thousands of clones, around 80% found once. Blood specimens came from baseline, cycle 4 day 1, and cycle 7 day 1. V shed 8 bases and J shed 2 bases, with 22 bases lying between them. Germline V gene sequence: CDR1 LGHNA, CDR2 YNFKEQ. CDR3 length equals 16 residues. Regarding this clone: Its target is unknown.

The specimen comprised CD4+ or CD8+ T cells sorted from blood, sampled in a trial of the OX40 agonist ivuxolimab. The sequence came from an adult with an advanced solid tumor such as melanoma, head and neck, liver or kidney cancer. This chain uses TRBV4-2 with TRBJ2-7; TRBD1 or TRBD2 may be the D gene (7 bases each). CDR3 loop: CASSIRGAGGPYEQYF. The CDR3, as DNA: TGTGCCAGCTCAATTCGGGGGGCAGGGGGGCCCTACGAGCAGTACTTC.